The entry below gives a single T cell receptor beta chain sequence along with its context. What it binds is not known. The source of the sample is a study of PD-1 blockade in classical Hodgkin lymphoma. Study-wide findings and caveats: Before treatment, TCR diversity in newly diagnosed patients was reportedly lower than in healthy donors.

With no exception, relapse followed autologous stem cell transplantation in all patients, and brentuximab vedotin exposure varied. The best responses consisted of complete response, partial response or progressive disease. Clones were read by immunoSEQ multiplex PCR, and TCRdb kept only the in-frame ones, dropping some. This repertoire shows fewer than 65,000 clones, around 87% found once; its top ten account for 15%. The CDR3 loop spans 17 amino acids. The germline V gene has CDR1 LGHNA and CDR2 YNFKEQ. V was pared by 0 bases and J by 2 bases, with 15 bases between. The receptor's source is a human donor with classical Hodgkin lymphoma. The chain carries TRBV4-2 and TRBJ2-3; D possibly corresponds to TRBD2 (5 bases). Sequences were derived from peripheral blood mononuclear cells (PBMCs), sampled at baseline. The CDR3 nucleotides read TGTGCCAGCAGCCAAGACTACTACGGGGAAACCACAGATACGCAGTATTTT. This gives the protein CASSQDYYGETTDTQYF.